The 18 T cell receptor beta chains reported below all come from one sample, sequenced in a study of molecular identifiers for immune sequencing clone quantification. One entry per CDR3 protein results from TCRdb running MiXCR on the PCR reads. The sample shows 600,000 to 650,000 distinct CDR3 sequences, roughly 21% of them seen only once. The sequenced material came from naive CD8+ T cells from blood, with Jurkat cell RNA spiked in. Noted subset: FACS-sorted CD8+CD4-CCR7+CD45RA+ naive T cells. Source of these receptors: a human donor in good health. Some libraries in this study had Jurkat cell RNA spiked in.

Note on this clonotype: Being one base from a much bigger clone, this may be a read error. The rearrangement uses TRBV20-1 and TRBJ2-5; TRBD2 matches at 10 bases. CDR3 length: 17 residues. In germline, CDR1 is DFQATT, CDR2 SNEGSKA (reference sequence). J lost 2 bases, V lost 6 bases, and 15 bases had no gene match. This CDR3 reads CSALNSLTSGVQETQYF. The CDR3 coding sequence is TGCAGTGCACTAAACTCTCTTACTAGCGGGGTACAAGAGACCCAGTACTTC.

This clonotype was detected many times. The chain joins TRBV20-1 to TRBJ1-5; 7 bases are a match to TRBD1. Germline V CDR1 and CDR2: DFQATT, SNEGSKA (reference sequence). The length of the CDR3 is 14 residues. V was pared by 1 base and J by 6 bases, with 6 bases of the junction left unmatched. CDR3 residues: CSARGRQGVQPQHF. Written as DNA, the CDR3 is TGCAGTGCTAGAGGACGACAGGGTGTTCAGCCCCAGCATTTT.

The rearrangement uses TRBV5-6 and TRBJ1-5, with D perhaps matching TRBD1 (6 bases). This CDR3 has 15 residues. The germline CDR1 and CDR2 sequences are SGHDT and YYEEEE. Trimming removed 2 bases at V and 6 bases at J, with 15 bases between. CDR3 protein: CASSFGAGAIQPQHF. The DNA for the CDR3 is TGTGCCAGCAGCTTTGGGGCAGGGGCGATTCAGCCCCAGCATTTT. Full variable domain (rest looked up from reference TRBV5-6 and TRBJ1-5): DAGVTQSPTHLIKTRGQQVTLRCSPKSGHDTVSWYQQALGQGPQFIFQYYEEEERQRGNFPDRFSGHQFPNYSSELNVNALLLGDSALYLCASSFGAGAIQPQHFGDGTRLSIL.

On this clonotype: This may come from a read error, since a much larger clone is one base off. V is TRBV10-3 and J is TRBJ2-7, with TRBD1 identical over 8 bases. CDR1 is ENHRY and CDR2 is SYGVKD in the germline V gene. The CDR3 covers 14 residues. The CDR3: CATSEWAGGREQYF. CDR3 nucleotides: TGTGCCACCAGTGAGTGGGCAGGGGGCCGCGAGCAGTACTTC.

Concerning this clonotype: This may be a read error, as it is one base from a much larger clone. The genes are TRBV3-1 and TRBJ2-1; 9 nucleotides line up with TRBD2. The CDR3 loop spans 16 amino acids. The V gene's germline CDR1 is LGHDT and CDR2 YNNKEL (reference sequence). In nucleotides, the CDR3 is TGTGCCAGCAGCCAAGGATGGACTAGCGTCACCAATGAGCAGCTCTTC. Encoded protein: CASSQGWTSVTNEQLF.

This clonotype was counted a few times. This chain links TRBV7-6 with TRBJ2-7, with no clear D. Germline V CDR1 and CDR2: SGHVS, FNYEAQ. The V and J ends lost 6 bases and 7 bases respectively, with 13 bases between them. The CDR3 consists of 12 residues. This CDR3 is CASRAFSREQYF. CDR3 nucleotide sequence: TGTGCCAGCAGAGCATTCAGCCGTGAGCAGTACTTC. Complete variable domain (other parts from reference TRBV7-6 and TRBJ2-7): GAGVSQSPRYKVTKRGQDVALRCDPISGHVSLYWYRQALGQGPEFLTYFNYEAQQDKSGLPNDRFSAERPEGSISTLTIQRTEQRDSAMYRCASRAFSREQYFGPGTRLTVT.

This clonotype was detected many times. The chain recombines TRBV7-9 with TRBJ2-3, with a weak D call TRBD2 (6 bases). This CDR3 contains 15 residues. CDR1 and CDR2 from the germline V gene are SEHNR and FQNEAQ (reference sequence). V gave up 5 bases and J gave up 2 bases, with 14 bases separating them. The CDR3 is CASSRRELYTDTQYF. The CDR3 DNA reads TGTGCCAGCAGCCGCCGGGAGCTCTACACAGATACGCAGTATTTT.

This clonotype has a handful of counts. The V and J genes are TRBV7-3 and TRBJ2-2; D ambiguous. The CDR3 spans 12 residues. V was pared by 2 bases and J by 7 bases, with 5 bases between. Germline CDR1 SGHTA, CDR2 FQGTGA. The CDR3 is CASSLGYGELFF. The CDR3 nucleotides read TGTGCCAGCAGCTTAGGCTACGGGGAGCTGTTTTTT.

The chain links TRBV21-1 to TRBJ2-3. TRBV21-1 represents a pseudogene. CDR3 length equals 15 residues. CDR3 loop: CASRESDPRIDTQYF. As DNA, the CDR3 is TGTGCCAGCAGAGAGTCGGACCCAAGGATAGATACGCAGTATTTT.

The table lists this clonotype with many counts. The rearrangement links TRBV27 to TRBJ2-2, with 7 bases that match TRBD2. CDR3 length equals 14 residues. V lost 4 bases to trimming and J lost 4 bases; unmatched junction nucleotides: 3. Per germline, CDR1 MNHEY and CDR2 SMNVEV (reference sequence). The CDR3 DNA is TGTGCCAGCAGTTGGGGCGGGAGCACCGGGGAGCTGTTTTTT. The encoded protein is CASSWGGSTGELFF.

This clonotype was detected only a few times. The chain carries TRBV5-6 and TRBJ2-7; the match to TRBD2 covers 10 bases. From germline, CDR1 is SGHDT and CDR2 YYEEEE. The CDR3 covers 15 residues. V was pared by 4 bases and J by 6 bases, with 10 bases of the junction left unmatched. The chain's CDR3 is CASSPAPSGRGEQYF. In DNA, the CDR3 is TGTGCCAGCAGCCCGGCCCCCAGCGGGAGGGGCGAGCAGTACTTC.

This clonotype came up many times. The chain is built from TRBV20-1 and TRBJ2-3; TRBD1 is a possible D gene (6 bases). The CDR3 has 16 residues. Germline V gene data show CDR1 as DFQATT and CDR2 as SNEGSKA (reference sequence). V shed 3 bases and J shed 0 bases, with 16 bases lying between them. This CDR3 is CSARGVGAWSTDTQYF. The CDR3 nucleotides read TGCAGTGCTAGGGGGGTGGGGGCGTGGAGCACAGATACGCAGTATTTT.

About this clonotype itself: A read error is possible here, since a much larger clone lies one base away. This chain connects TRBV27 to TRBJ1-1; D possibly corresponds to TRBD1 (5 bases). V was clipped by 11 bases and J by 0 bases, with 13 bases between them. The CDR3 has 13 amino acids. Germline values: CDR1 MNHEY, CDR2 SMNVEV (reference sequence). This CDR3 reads CAGKGQMNTEAFF. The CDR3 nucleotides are TGTGCCGGCAAGGGGCAGATGAACACTGAAGCTTTCTTT.

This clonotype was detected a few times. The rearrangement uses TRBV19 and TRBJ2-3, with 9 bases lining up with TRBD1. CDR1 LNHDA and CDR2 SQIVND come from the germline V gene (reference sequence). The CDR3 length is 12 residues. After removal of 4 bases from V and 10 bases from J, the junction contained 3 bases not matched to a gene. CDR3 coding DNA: TGTGCCAGTAGTACGGGGACAGGGTCGCAGTATTTT. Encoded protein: CASSTGTGSQYF.

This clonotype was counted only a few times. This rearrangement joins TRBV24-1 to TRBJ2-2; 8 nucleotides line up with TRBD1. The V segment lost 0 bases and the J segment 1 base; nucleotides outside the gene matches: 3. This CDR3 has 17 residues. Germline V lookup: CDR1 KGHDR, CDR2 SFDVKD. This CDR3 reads CATSDLGGTGNTGELFF. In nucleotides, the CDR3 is TGTGCCACCAGTGATTTGGGCGGGACAGGGAACACCGGGGAGCTGTTTTTT.

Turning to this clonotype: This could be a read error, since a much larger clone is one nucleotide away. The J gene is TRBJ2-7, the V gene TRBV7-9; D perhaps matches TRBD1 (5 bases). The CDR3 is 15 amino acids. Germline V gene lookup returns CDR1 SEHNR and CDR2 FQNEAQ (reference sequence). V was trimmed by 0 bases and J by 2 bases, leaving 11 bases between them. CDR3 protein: CASSLAVTEPYEQYF. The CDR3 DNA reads TGTGCCAGCAGCTTAGCGGTGACAGAACCCTACGAGCAGTACTTC.

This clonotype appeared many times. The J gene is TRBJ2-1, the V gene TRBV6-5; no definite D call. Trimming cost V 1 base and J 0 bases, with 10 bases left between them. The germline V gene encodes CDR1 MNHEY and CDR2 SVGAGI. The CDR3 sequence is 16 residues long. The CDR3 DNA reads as TGTGCCAGCAGTTACTTACCGTCCAGCTCCTACAATGAGCAGTTCTTC. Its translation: CASSYLPSSSYNEQFF.

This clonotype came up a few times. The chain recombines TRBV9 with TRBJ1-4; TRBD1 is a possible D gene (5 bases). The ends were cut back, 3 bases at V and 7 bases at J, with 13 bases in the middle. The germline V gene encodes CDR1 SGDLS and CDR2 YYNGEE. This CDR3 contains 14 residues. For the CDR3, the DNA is TGTGCCAGCAGCGCTTCCGGGACGACTGAAAAACTGTTTTTT. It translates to CASSASGTTEKLFF.